This entry concerns a single T cell receptor (beta chain). Trimming took 2 bases from V and 0 from J, leaving 5 bases between them. This CDR3 has 14 residues. Germline V gives CDR1 SGHTA, CDR2 FQGNSA. The data derive from a study of blood T cell repertoires in COVID-19. In the original workflow: It was from reference gene primer amplification that nucleated cell counts were estimated. Profiling relied on immunoSEQ multiplex PCR, and the TCRdb table lists in-frame clones only, not all of them. V, J and clone size derive from that table, while D and trimming were established from the DNA sequence. Counted here are more than 85,000 clones, roughly 92% occurring once; the ten biggest clones make up 1.5% to 2.5%.

The chain joins TRBV7-2 to TRBJ1-3; D is undetermined. Sequencing input: peripheral blood. The TCR sequence derives from a woman in her forties or fifties with COVID-19, enrolled during active disease. CDR3 in amino acids: CASSLHSSGNTIYF. In DNA, the CDR3 is TGTGCCAGCAGCTTACACAGCTCTGGAAACACCATATATTTT.